A selection of T cell receptor beta chains follows, all from one sample in a study of shared clonotypes between healthy human individuals. Here immunoSEQ multiplex PCR was the method, and the copy in TCRdb shows in-frame clones only, minus some. The sample yields around 690,000 clones, around 91% seen once. The sequenced sample consisted of memory CD8+ T cells from PBMCs. The source is a man aged 18 to 35 in good health. Some clones in this sample may be carry-over from other donors' samples. Both conserved end residues are part of each CDR3. Fields, in order: V gene, CDR3 length, CDR3 protein.

>TRBV5-1|14
CASSLGDSPYEQYF
>TRBV27|14
CASSFQGYTGELFF
>TRBV9|13
CASSGVQGGTQYF
>TRBV19|15
CASSNAGGDLETQYF
>TRBV9|16
CASSVVTSGRYNEQFF
>TRBV19|15
CASSMVSYINQPQHF
>TRBV13|15
CASSAAGASTDTQYF
>TRBV28|15
CASSFPAGGTYEQYF
>TRBV6-4|14
CASSGLAGDSEQFF
>TRBV9|14
CASSVGAGAHEQYF
>TRBV7-9|14
CASSSRVNTGELFF
>TRBV6-5|13
CASSRDSHNEQFF
>TRBV7-6|12
CASRDRGTEAFF
>TRBV10-3|15
CAISESDRGEGGYTF
>TRBV14|15
CASSQESGQVGELFF
>TRBV20-1|11
CSATIPYGYTF
>TRBV2|11
CASHLSLEAFF
>TRBV7-2|14
CASSLRRGLYEQYF
>TRBV19|15
CASSIDGDSGNTIYF
>TRBV4-1|14
CASSQDRGNTEAFF
>TRBV2|15
CASSPTSGFGDTQYF
>TRBV30|14
CAWNPAGFGETQYF
>TRBV5-4|15
CASSYRGQAPYEQYF
>TRBV7-8|13
CASSSRTDNEQFF
>TRBV5-1|16
CASSSELRTSTDTQYF
>TRBV7-9|13
CASTLGAEYEQYF
>TRBV27|15
CASSLSWARTNEQFF
>TRBV5-1|19
CASSGALIIGSSTYNEQFF
>TRBV7-2|15
CASSLVVDFSYEQYF
>TRBV9|13
CASSVGGVGELFF
>TRBV9|17
CASSVGPTGTSGGEQFF
>TRBV5-1|15
CASSSRTGPTGELFF
>TRBV4-2|15
CASSQDPPGSYGYTF
>TRBV5-1|14
CASSLADQGGFYTF
>TRBV9|17
CASSVGSGPRGSYEQYF
>TRBV5-6|11
CASSLEGSQFF
>TRBV9|17
CASSAQRTSENTGELFF
>TRBV5-5|14
CASSLEWGTYEQYF
>TRBV7-9|15
CASSPRKGLVSEAFF